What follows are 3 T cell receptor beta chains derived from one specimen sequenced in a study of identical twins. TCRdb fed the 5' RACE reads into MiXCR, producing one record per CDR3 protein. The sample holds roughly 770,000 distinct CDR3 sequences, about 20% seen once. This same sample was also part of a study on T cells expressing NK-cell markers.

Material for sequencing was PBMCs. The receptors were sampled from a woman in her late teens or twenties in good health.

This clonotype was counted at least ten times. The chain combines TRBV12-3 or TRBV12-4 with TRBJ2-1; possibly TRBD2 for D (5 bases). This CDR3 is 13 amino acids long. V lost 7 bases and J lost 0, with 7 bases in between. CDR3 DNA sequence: TGTGCCAGCAAGCGGAGCTCCTACAATGAGCAGTTCTTC. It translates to CASKRSSYNEQFF.

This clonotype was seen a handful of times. This chain's CDR3 is CSAVRTGHNEQFF. In nucleotides, the CDR3 is TGCAGTGCTGTTAGGACAGGACACAATGAGCAGTTCTTC. The chain couples TRBV20-1 to TRBJ2-1, with 7 bases identical to TRBD1. CDR1 is DFQATT, CDR2 SNEGSKA, per germline (reference sequence). The CDR3 is made up of 13 amino acids. The V segment lost 5 bases and the J segment 5 bases; nucleotides outside the gene matches: 6.

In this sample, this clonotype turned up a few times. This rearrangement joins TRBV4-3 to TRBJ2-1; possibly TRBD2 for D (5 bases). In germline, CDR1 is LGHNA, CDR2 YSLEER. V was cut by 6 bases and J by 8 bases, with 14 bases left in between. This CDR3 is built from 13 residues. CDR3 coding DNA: TGCGCCAGCAGTCTCGCCCGAGGGTATGAGCAGTTCTTC. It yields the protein CASSLARGYEQFF.